The T cell receptor beta chain under discussion was sequenced for a study of CD8 T cells in Susac syndrome. The V segment lost 8 bases and the J segment 2 bases; nucleotides outside the gene matches: 5. CDR3 size: 14 residues. In germline, CDR1 is SNHLY, CDR2 FYNNEI. This clonotype was seen once. A quantity of about 0.5 to 1 ug RNA underwent reverse transcription using random hexamers. A single record per CDR3 protein comes from TCRdb applying MiXCR to the immunoSEQ multiplex PCR reads. The data contain about 240,000 distinct CDR3 sequences, less than 96% of them singletons. What was sequenced was CD4+ T cells from PBMCs. This chain connects TRBV2 to TRBJ2-1; 8 nucleotides agree with TRBD2. The clonotype comes from a human donor with Susac syndrome. The CDR3 protein is CASLAGRTYNEQFF. CDR3 coding DNA: TGTGCCAGCTTAGCGGGAAGGACCTACAATGAGCAGTTCTTC. The complete variable domain, with remaining parts taken from reference TRBV2 and TRBJ2-1, reads EPEVTQTPSHQVTQMGQEVILRCVPISNHLYFYWYRQILGQKVEFLVSFYNNEISEKSEIFDDQFSVERPDGSNFTLKIRSTKLEDSAMYFCASLAGRTYNEQFFGPGTRLTVL.